This T cell receptor beta chain was sequenced for a study of T-cell memory formation after mild COVID-19. Turning to this clonotype: Its matching antigen is unknown.

MiXCR, run by TCRdb on the 5' RACE reads, gives a single entry per CDR3 protein. The sample holds roughly 120,000 distinct CDR3 sequences, about a sixth seen once. Study results and limitations: Some clones that responded turned up in pre-infection memory, which suggests that cross-reactive memory joined in. There was a balanced CD4/CD8 profile in clones contracting day 15 to 85, and later expanders leaned CD4+.

The sequenced sample consisted of PBMCs or a T cell subset sorted from them (not recorded which). The clonotype comes from an adult woman who had mild COVID-19 (a few samples of this study predate the infection). Cell type and time point are not known.

The CDR3 protein is CASSFGTGGLSPGELFF. As DNA, the CDR3 is TGTGCCAGCAGCTTCGGCACAGGGGGACTCTCCCCCGGGGAGCTGTTTTTT. The chain joins TRBV7-8 to TRBJ2-2, with 8 bases matching TRBD1. The CDR3 runs to 17 residues. The J segment lost 6 bases and the V segment lost 3 bases, leaving 12 bases of the junction unmatched. Germline-derived CDR1 and CDR2 are SGHVS and FQNEAQ.